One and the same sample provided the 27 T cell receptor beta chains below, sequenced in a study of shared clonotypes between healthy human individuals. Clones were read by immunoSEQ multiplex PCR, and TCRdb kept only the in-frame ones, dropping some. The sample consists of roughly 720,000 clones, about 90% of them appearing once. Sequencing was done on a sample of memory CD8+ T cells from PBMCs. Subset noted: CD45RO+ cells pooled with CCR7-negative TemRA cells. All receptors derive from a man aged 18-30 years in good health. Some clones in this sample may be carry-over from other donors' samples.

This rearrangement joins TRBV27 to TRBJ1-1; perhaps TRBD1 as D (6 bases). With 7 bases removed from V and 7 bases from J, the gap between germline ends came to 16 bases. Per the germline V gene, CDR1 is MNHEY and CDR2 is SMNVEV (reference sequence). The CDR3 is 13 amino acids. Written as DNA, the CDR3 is TGTGCCAGCACCCCTCAGAGAGGGGGTGAAGCTTTCTTT. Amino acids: CASTPQRGGEAFF.

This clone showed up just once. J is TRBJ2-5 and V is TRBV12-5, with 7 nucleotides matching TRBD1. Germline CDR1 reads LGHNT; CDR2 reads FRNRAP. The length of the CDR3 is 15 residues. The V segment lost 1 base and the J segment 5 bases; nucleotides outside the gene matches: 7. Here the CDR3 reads CASGLATGSRETQYF. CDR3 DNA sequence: TGTGCTAGTGGTTTGGCGACAGGGTCTAGGGAGACCCAGTACTTC.

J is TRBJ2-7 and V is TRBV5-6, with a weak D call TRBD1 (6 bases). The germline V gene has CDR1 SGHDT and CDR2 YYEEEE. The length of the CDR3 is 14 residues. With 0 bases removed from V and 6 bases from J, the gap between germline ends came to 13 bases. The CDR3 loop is CASSLGDTRVEQYF. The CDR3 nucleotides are TGTGCCAGCAGCTTGGGGGACACCCGCGTCGAGCAGTACTTC.

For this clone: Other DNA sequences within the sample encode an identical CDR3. The DNA for the CDR3 is TGTGCCAGCAGCTTTAGTACAGGCCCACGGTACTTC. Protein sequence: CASSFSTGPRYF. The chain is built from TRBV5-6 and TRBJ2-7; D is perhaps TRBD1 (5 bases). The CDR3 spans 12 residues. The V gene's germline CDR1 is SGHDT and CDR2 YYEEEE. The V end lost 2 bases, the J end lost 12 bases, and 15 bases lay between the germline ends. Based on the CDR3 plus reference TRBV5-6 and TRBJ2-7, the full variable domain is DAGVTQSPTHLIKTRGQQVTLRCSPKSGHDTVSWYQQALGQGPQFIFQYYEEEERQRGNFPDRFSGHQFPNYSSELNVNALLLGDSALYLCASSFSTGPRYFGPGTRLTVT.

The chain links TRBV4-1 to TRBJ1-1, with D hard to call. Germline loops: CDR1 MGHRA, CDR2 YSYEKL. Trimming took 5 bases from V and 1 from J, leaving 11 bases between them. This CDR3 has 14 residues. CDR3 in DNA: TGCGCCAGCAGCAACCCGGGAGGGAACACTGAAGCTTTCTTT. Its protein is CASSNPGGNTEAFF.

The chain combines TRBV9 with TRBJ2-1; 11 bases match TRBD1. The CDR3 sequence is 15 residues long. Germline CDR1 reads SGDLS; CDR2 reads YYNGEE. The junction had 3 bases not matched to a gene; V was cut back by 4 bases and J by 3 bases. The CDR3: CASSLGTGGYNEQFF. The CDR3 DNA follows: TGTGCCAGCAGCCTCGGGACAGGGGGCTACAATGAGCAGTTCTTC. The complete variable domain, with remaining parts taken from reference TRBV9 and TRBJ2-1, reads DSGVTQTPKHLITATGQRVTLRCSPRSGDLSVYWYQQSLDQGLQFLIQYYNGEERAKGNILERFSAQQFPDLHSELNLSSLELGDSALYFCASSLGTGGYNEQFFGPGTRLTVL.

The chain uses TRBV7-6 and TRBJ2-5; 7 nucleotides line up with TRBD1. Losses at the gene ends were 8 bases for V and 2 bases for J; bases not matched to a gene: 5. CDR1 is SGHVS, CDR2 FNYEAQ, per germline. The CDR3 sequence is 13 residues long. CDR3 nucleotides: TGTGCCAGCGCGGACAGGAGACAAGAGACCCAGTACTTC. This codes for CASADRRQETQYF.

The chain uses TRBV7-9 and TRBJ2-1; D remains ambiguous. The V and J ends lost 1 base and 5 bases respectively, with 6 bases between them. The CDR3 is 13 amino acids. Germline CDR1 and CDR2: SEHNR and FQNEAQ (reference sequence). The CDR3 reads CASSLGGHNEQFF. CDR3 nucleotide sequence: TGTGCCAGCAGCTTAGGAGGCCACAATGAGCAGTTCTTC. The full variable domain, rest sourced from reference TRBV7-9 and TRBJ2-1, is DTGVSQNPRHKITKRGQNVTFRCDPISEHNRLYWYRQTLGQGPEFLTYFQNEAQLEKSRLLSDRFSAERPKGSFSTLEIQRTEQGDSAMYLCASSLGGHNEQFFGPGTRLTVL.

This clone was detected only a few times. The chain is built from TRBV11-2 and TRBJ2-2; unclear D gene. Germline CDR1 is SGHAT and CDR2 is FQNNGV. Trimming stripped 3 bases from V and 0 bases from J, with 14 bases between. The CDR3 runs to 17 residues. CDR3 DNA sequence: TGTGCCAGCAGCTTCCCTAGTACGGAATCGAACACCGGGGAGCTGTTTTTT. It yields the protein CASSFPSTESNTGELFF.

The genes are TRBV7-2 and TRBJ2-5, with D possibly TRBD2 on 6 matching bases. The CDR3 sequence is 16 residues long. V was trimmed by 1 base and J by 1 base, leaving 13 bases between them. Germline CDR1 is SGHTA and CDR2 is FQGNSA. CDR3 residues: CASSLVWVAAQETQYF. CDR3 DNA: TGTGCCAGCAGCTTAGTTTGGGTAGCGGCCCAAGAGACCCAGTACTTC.

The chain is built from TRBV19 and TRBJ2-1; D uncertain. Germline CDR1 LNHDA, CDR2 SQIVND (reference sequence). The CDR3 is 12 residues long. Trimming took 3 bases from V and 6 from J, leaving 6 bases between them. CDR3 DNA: TGTGCCAGTAGTATGCGTACCAATGAGCAGTTCTTC. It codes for CASSMRTNEQFF.

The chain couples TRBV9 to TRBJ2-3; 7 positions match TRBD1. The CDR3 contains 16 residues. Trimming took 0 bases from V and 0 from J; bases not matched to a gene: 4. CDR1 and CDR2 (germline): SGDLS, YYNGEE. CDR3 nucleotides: TGTGCCAGCAGCGTAGTACCGACAGGGAGCACAGATACGCAGTATTTT. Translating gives CASSVVPTGSTDTQYF.

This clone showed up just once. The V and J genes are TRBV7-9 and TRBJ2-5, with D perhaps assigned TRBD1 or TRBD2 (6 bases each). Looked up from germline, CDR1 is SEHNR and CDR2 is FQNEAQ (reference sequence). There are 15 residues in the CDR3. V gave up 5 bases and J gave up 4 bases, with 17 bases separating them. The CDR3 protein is CASSLPRGDLETQYF. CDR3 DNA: TGTGCCAGCAGCCTTCCAAGGGGGGACTTAGAGACCCAGTACTTC. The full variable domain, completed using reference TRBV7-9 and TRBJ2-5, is DTGVSQNPRHKITKRGQNVTFRCDPISEHNRLYWYRQTLGQGPEFLTYFQNEAQLEKSRLLSDRFSAERPKGSFSTLEIQRTEQGDSAMYLCASSLPRGDLETQYFGPGTRLLVL.

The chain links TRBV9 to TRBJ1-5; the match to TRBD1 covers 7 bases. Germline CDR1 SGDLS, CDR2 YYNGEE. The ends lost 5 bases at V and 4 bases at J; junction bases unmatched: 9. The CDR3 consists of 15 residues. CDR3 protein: CASSPSGTANQPQHF. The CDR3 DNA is TGTGCCAGCAGTCCTTCCGGGACAGCGAATCAGCCCCAGCATTTT.

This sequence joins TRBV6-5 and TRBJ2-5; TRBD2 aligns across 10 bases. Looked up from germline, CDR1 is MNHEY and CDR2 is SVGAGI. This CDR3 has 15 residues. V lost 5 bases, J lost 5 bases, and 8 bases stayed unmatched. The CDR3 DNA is TGTGCCAGCAGTCGAACGGGGACTAGCGTTGAGACCCAGTACTTC. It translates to CASSRTGTSVETQYF.

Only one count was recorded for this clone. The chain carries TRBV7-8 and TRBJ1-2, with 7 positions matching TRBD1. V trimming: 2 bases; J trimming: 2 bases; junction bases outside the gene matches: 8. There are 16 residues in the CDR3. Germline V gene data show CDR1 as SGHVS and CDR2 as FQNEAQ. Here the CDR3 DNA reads TGTGCCAGCAGCTTATTCCGGGAGGGGGCGAACTATGGCTACACCTTC. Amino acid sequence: CASSLFREGANYGYTF.

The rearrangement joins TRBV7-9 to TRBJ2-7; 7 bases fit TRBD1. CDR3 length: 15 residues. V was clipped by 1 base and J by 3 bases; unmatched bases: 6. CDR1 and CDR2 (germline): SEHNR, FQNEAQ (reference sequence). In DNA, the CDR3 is TGTGCCAGCAGCTTAGGGAAGACAGGGCTCTACGAGCAGTACTTC. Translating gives CASSLGKTGLYEQYF.

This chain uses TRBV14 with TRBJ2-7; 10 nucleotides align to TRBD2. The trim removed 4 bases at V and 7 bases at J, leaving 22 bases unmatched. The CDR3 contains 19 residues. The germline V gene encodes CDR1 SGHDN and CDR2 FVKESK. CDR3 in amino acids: CASSPQEKGLAGDPLEQYF. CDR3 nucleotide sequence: TGTGCCAGCAGCCCCCAGGAAAAAGGGCTAGCGGGGGACCCATTGGAGCAGTACTTC. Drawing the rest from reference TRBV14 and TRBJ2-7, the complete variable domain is EAGVTQFPSHSVIEKGQTVTLRCDPISGHDNLYWYRRVMGKEIKFLLHFVKESKQDESGMPNNRFLAERTGGTYSTLKVQPAELEDSGVYFCASSPQEKGLAGDPLEQYFGPGTRLTVT.

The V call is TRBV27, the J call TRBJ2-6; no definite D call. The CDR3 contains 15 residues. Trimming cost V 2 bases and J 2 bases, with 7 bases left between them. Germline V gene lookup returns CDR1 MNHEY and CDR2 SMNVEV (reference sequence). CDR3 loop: CASSLESTGANVLTF. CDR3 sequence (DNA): TGTGCCAGCAGTTTAGAGAGTACTGGGGCCAACGTCCTGACTTTC.

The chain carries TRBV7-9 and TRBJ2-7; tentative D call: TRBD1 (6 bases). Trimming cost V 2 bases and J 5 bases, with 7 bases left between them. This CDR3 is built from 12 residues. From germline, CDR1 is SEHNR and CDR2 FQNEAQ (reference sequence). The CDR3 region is CASSLKGDEQYF. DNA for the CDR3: TGTGCCAGCAGCTTAAAGGGGGACGAGCAGTACTTC.

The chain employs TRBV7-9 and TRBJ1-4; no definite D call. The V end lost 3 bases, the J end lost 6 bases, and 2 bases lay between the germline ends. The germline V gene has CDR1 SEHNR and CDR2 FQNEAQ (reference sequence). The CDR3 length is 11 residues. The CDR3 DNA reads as TGTGCCAGCAGCTTTGATGAAAAACTGTTTTTT. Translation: CASSFDEKLFF.

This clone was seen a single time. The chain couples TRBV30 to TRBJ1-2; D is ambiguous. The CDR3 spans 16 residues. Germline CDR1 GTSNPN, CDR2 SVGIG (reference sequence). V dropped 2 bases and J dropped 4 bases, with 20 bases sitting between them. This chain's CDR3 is CAWSNPWAGDPYGYTF. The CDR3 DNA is TGTGCCTGGAGTAACCCTTGGGCAGGAGATCCCTATGGCTACACCTTC.

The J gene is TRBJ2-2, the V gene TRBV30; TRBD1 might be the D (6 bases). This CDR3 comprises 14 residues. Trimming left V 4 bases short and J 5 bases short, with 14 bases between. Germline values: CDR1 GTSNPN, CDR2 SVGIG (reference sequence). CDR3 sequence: CAWKGRGRTGELFF. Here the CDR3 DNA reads TGTGCCTGGAAGGGCAGGGGCAGAACCGGGGAGCTGTTTTTT.

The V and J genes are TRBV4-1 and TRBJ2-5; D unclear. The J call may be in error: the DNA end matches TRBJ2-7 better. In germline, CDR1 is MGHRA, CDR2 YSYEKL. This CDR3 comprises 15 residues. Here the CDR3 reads CASSQVAVPGNEQYF. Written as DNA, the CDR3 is TGCGCCAGCAGCCAAGTGGCGGTCCCTGGGAACGAGCAGTACTTC.

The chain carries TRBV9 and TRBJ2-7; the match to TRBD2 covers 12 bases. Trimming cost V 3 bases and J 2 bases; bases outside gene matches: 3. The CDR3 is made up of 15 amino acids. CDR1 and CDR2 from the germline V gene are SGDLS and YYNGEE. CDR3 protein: CASSASGRATYEQYF. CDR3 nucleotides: TGTGCCAGCAGCGCTAGCGGGAGGGCGACCTACGAGCAGTACTTC.

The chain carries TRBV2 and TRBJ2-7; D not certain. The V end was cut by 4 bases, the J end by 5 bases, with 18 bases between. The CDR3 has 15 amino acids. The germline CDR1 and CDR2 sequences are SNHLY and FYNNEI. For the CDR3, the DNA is TGTGCCAGCAGTGGTGCGGAGACACGATTCGACGAGCAGTACTTC. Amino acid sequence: CASSGAETRFDEQYF.

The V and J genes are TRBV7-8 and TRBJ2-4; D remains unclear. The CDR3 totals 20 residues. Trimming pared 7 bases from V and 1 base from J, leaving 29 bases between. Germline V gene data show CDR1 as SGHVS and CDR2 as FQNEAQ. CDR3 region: CASTDLPRMKMKFAKNIQYF. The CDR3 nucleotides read TGTGCCAGCACCGACCTCCCTAGGATGAAAATGAAATTCGCCAAAAACATTCAGTACTTC.